This TCR beta chain came from a study of CD8 T cells in ankylosing spondylitis. Study results and caveats: Clones tied to disease were said to be significantly enriched in matched ankylosing spondylitis synovial fluid.

The sample holds many counts of this clonotype. The target antigen is unknown. This CDR3 is 15 amino acids long. The germline V gene encodes CDR1 MNHEY and CDR2 SVGAGI. V lost 4 bases, J lost 0 bases, and 5 bases stayed unmatched. Using its own MiXCR run on the 5' RACE reads, TCRdb lists one record per CDR3 protein. The sample shows about 39,000 distinct CDR3 sequences, 10% of them seen only once. The chain joins TRBV6-5 to TRBJ2-7; TRBD1 agrees at 8 bases. The sequenced sample consisted of blood, either unsorted or a sorted T cell fraction (not recorded which). The receptor's source is a male donor with ankylosing spondylitis or in good health (not recorded which). CDR3 in amino acids: CASSFWTGNSYEQYF. The CDR3 DNA reads as TGTGCCAGCAGTTTCTGGACAGGGAACTCCTACGAGCAGTACTTC.